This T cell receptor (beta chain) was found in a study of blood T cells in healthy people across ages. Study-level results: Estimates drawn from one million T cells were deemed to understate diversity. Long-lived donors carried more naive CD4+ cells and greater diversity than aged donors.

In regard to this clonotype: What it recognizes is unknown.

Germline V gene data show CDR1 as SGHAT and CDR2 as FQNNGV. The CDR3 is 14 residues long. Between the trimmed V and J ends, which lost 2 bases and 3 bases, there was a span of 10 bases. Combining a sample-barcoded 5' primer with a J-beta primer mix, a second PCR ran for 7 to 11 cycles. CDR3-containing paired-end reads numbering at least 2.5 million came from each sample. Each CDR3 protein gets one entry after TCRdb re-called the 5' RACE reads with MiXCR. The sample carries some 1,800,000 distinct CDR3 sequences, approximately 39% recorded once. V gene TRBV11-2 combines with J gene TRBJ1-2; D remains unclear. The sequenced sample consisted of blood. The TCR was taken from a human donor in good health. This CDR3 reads CASSLKDGDYGYTF. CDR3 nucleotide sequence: TGTGCCAGCAGCTTAAAGGACGGAGACTATGGCTACACCTTC.